This record covers a single T cell receptor beta chain. CDR1 is SSHAT, CDR2 FNYEAQ, per germline (reference sequence). The CDR3 loop spans 15 amino acids. The V gene lost 5 bases and the J gene lost 6 bases, with 16 bases spanning the gap. Clones were sequenced by immunoSEQ multiplex PCR, and TCRdb holds only the in-frame ones, with some missing. The table shows roughly 16,000 clones, with more than 90% occurring only once. This entry comes from a study of chemoradiotherapy in HPV16-positive cancers. This specimen was blood, taken from a patient who underwent chemoradiotherapy. The receptor was derived from a human donor with HPV-associated anogenital cancer. The chain joins TRBV7-7 to TRBJ2-2, with D perhaps matching TRBD1 (7 bases). The CDR3 nucleotides are TGTGCCAGCAGCGCAGGCAGGGGGGCGTCCGGGGAGCTGTTTTTT. This sequence encodes CASSAGRGASGELFF.